This T cell receptor (beta chain) came from a study of cytomegalovirus exposure and HLA in healthy donors. Study conclusions and caveats: HLA allele associations emerged for about 16,000 TCR beta sequences in a later analysis, at 0.05 false discovery rate. Prior analysis indicated that the majority of TCR beta V segments exhibited productivity approximately 87% or approximately 30% of the time.

Germline-derived CDR1 and CDR2 are SGHVS and FNYEAQ. After removal of 5 bases from V and 8 bases from J, the junction contained 15 bases not matched to a gene. This CDR3 comprises 17 residues. The PCR made use of 60 Vbeta and 13 Jbeta primers. Using immunoSEQ multiplex PCR, the repertoire was profiled, and TCRdb retains in-frame clones only, with some absent. Here the sample spans 210,000 or so clones, less than 80% being singletons. Concerning this clone itself: No antigen is known for it.

Sequences were obtained from PBMCs. V is TRBV7-6 and J is TRBJ1-4; 9 bases agree with TRBD1. The sequence was obtained from a girl aged 2 to 10 in good health and CMV-seronegative. The CDR3 reads CASSPTYRGQGKEKLFF. Here the CDR3 DNA reads TGTGCCAGCAGCCCAACATATCGGGGACAGGGAAAGGAAAAACTGTTTTTT.